This T cell receptor (beta chain) was observed in a study of cytomegalovirus exposure and HLA in healthy donors (dated by TCRdb to about 2017). Looking at the study overall: An earlier analysis of more than 550 of the donors reported approximately 300 Gb of sequence data and 100 million to 120 million unique TCR beta sequences obtained from around 190 million T cells. Roughly 300 gigabases of sequencing data and 91 million or so unique TCR sequences made up an early release that covered nearly 650 HLA-typed donors. The genetic ancestry cluster associated with self-reported Caucasian donors included about 84% of the roughly 400 genotyped donors. The study was designed to test whether signatures of past pathogen exposure could be identified by cataloging public T cell receptors. Using immunosequencing, the study profiled T cell repertoires from approximately 700 subjects and related those repertoires to cytomegalovirus serostatus. In addition to the first cohort of around 670 subjects, a separate validation cohort of about 120 different subjects was used. To predict cytomegalovirus infection status, the study combined high-throughput TCR immunosequencing, statistical association of individual TCRs with disease status, and machine learning. A later analysis re-analyzed previously published TCR beta repertoires from 500 to 700 donors and added high-resolution HLA genotyping to study TCR occurrence patterns. In the later analysis, no new phenotypic data were used to find candidate immune exposures; instead, reliance was placed on TCR beta sequences and their occurrence across donors. An earlier analysis of around 540 of the donors applied high-throughput TCR beta sequencing to assess whether each TCR beta V gene segment acted as functional or pseudogenic. Donor age, sex, ethnicity and CMV serostatus were compiled alongside the repertoire data. A later genetic analysis took genome-wide SNP genotypes for about 65% of the 666 donors and used that subset as a discovery cohort. All discovery cohort repertoires had been generated on a single sequencing platform. HLA typing included class I and class II loci at four-digit resolution. Typing coverage varied by locus: about 620-630 donors for A, B, C, DRB1 and DQB1; more than 500 for DQA1; over 600 for DPA1; some 470 for DPB1. Four or five DR-DQ haplotypes were handled as single units for association and clustering, since linkage in the cohort was strong. Among around 400 genotyped donors of the cohort, an average of around 240,000 unique TCR beta nucleotide sequences were sequenced per donor, roughly 18% of them non-productive. Beyond this particular receptor, the publication reports: A later analysis associated approximately 17,000 TCR beta sequences with specific HLA alleles at a false discovery rate of 0.05. According to a later analysis, TCR association rates differed among HLA loci, with DRB1 alleles showing the most associated TCRs and HLA-C alleles showing the fewest. Because counts were too low, seventeen rarely observed V segments, including chromosome 9 orphons, were left out of the earlier analysis of 587 of the donors. A cluster of highly shared sequence variants was judged likely to represent a technical artifact of the sequencing pipeline. In a later analysis, HLA-associated TCR beta chains showed more clonal expansion and lower generation probabilities than non-associated chains that were equally common. The study listed approximately 150 TCR beta chains as associated with cytomegalovirus. A later analysis reported that several top co-occurrence clusters appeared linked to parvovirus B19, influenza, CMV and Epstein-Barr virus. Three of the identified cytomegalovirus-associated TCR beta chains were confirmed in vitro to be specific for cytomegalovirus antigens. In a later genetic analysis, fewer N-insertions in productive TCRs were reported among donors in an Asian-associated ancestry cluster than the 666-donor mean. A further reported finding was that TCR beta sequences accurately predicted the HLA-A and HLA-B alleles for most subjects in the first cohort. According to the authors, the approach could potentially be generalized to other disease states and immunological phenotypes. Because HLA typing was unavailable for some donors at each locus, only the typed subset was used in association tests. Roughly uniform sequencing depth across donors was assumed in presence/absence analyses, although this assumption may not hold. CMV serostatus was the only immune exposure information available for the cohort. While some public TCRs were present in many individuals, most TCR sequences turned up only very rarely across donors. V-gene and J-gene trimming of TCR beta chains was associated with a missense DCLRE1C variant in a later genetic analysis, and the association was replicated in an independent cohort. Linkage disequilibrium might explain the correlated functional status among segregating V segments, but an unknown experimental factor could not be excluded. Cytomegalovirus status was reported to be diagnosed by the classifier with high specificity and sensitivity in both the original and validation cohorts. This cohort had only TCR beta chains sequenced, and the lack of alpha or paired-chain data limited which features could be detected. An earlier analysis of some 560 of the donors showed that most TCR beta V segments appeared in productive rearrangements either about 90% or about 30% of the time, which broadly matched IMGT annotations. A later analysis found that most CMV-associated TCR beta chains appeared HLA-restricted, with HLA associations seemingly driven largely by CMV exposure. When HLA alleles, especially DR and DQ, strongly co-occurred, attributing TCR associations to individual alleles was difficult.

The cohort comprised 670 or so healthy bone marrow donors. At the time of sampling, all cohort members were nominally healthy, though unrecorded immune exposures were likely present. The donor tested CMV seronegative and was one of the 352 seronegative cohort members. Every donor gave a peripheral blood sample, and the peripheral blood mononuclear cells from that sample were used for TCR beta sequencing. The Qiagen DNeasy Blood Extraction Kit was used to extract genomic DNA from the blood cell samples. The library was prepared using the immunoSEQ multiplex PCR assay. The multiplex PCR relied on a mix of 60 forward primers for TCR Vbeta segments and 13 reverse primers for TCR Jbeta segments. The CDR3 region of rearranged TCR beta genes was amplified from genomic DNA by a multiplex PCR assay. The Illumina HiSeq System was used to sequence the amplified TCR beta libraries as 87-base-pair reads. Under the source paper's analysis protocol: In a later analysis, some 80 million unique TCR beta chains were counted across the approximately 620 repertoires, and about 9.9 million of these chains were shared by at least two donors. Raw reads were error-corrected and collapsed into unique sequences with a nearest-neighbor algorithm that merged closely related sequences to remove PCR and sequencing errors. To assign V, D and J gene segments, CDR3 sequences were aligned to IMGT reference sequences. For a sequence to be retained, at least a six-nucleotide match to both a V gene segment and a J gene segment was required. Rearrangements were called productive when the CDR3 lacked stop codons and stayed in frame with V and J; all others were non-productive. Following IMGT convention, CDR3 was defined as the stretch from the second conserved V-encoded cysteine to the conserved J-encoded phenylalanine. Sequences without an unambiguous match to a single V gene segment were excluded from the earlier analysis of a few hundred of the donors. In an earlier analysis of almost 600 of the donors, a V segment was called functional when productive rearrangements were above 56.7%, and segregating when the standard deviation between donors exceeded 5%. A statistical classification framework was developed to diagnose cytomegalovirus status using the catalog of TCR beta chain sequences. V and J gene assignment, in a later analysis, came from comparing TCR nucleotide sequences with IMGT/GENE-DB human TR gene sequences. Using the TCRdist pipeline, a later analysis assigned CDR3 sequences along with most-parsimonious VDJ recombination scenarios. A later analysis defined each TCR beta chain by its CDR3 amino acid sequence plus V-gene family, and excluded reads lacking a unique V-gene family. As a way to deal with suspected cross-contamination and a sequencing artifact, a later analysis dropped 500 to 700 nucleotide sequences that were highly shared and had low generation probability. In a later analysis, a clonal expansion index for each public chain was calculated from normalized within-repertoire ranks of inferred template counts. In a later analysis, generation probabilities were computed using a VDJ recombination model fitted to out-of-frame rearrangements, and the results were checked against IGoR. In a later analysis, hypergeometric tests were used to score TCR-TCR, TCR-HLA and TCR-CMV co-occurrence, with a repertoire-size bias correction applied to TCR pairs. To estimate false discovery rates, a later analysis permuted the HLA or CMV assignments 20 times. A later analysis grouped co-occurring TCRs with DBSCAN, adding TCRdist sequence similarity when clustering within HLA-allele-positive subsets. For co-occurrence clustering, repertoires with fewer than 30,000 or more than 120,000 public chains were excluded, along with four or five repertoires with anomalous nucleotide sharing. TCRdb limited this immuneACCESS table to in-frame rearrangements with V and J called. A share of clones is missing; checked studies link under half to unresolved V genes, and the rest is unexplained. D and trimming were read from the DNA, whereas the V and J calls and clone size are those reported in that table. A total of 160,000 or so clones appear in this sample, roughly four fifths of them only once. Around 1.5% of the sample comes from the top ten.

To note about this clone: It has no known antigen specificity. Nothing much larger sits one base from this clone, and base qualities are not available.

The TCR sequence derives from a man aged 40-49 years in good health and CMV-seronegative. Material for sequencing was PBMCs.

The CDR3 loop reads CASNPQKAGTSDSNEQFF. The DNA sequence follows: TGCGCCAGCAACCCGCAAAAGGCCGGGACTAGCGATTCCAATGAGCAGTTCTTC. The rearrangement joined TRBV4-1 to TRBJ2-1, and 10 junction bases match TRBD2. Trimming accounts for 7 bases at V and 6 bases at J, while the number of junction bases matched to no gene is 18. The CDR3 runs 18 amino acids, cysteine and phenylalanine included. The only DNA kept is the CDR3, 54 bases in frame from the first base. The germline V gene sets CDR1 to MGHRA and CDR2 to YSYEKL.